This TCR beta chain was obtained from a study of cytomegalovirus exposure and HLA in healthy donors. General study results and limits: Rarity marked most TCR sequences, yet some public TCRs occurred in many donors.

13 Jbeta primers and 60 Vbeta primers were used for the PCR. The method was immunoSEQ multiplex PCR; TCRdb's version includes in-frame clones alone and lacks a portion of them. Of approximately 130,000 clones listed, about four fifths are singletons. A remark on this clone: Its target is unknown.

The CDR3 extends over 14 amino acids. Trimming removed 0 bases from V and 5 bases from J, with 14 bases in between. Germline-derived CDR1 and CDR2 are GTSNPN and SVGIG (reference sequence). The chain employs TRBV30 and TRBJ2-7; D is perhaps TRBD1 (6 bases). This TCR came from a woman between 35 and 50 years old in good health and CMV-seronegative. What was sequenced was PBMCs. CDR3: CAWSVGTILNEQYF. Written as DNA, the CDR3 is TGTGCCTGGAGTGTCGGGACAATTCTTAACGAGCAGTACTTC.